One sample yielded the 8 T cell receptor beta chains listed below, sequenced in a study of T-cell reconstitution after alpha-beta-depleted transplantation in children. Unique molecular identifiers were incorporated into the prepared TCRbeta library. TCRdb fed the PCR reads into MiXCR, producing one record per CDR3 protein. The table lists around 440,000 distinct CDR3 sequences, about 17% of them singletons. The sequenced sample was PBMCs, mostly from graft donor cells, obtained 360 days after TCRalphabeta/CD19-depleted stem cell transplant. The receptor set was obtained from a boy younger than two who had a stem cell transplant for Wiskott-Aldrich syndrome, so the T cells may come from the graft donor.

The chain links TRBV29-1 to TRBJ1-1; the D gene is possibly TRBD1 (5 bases). The CDR3 has 13 residues. The V gene's germline CDR1 is SQVTM and CDR2 ANQGSEA. The V gene lost 8 bases and the J gene lost 0 bases, with 13 bases spanning the gap. The CDR3 region is CSCQRGMNTEAFF. DNA for the CDR3: TGCAGCTGTCAGCGGGGGATGAACACTGAAGCTTTCTTT.

In regard to this clonotype: Sequence at one end of the junction differs from germline and may be a read error. This chain uses TRBV5-1 with TRBJ1-1; D call uncertain. Germline V gene lookup returns CDR1 SGHRS and CDR2 YFSETQ. CDR3 size: 14 residues. CDR3 loop: CASRLGQYGTEAFF. In nucleotides, the CDR3 is TGCGCCAGCAGATTGGGTCAATACGGGACTGAAGCTTTCTTT.

V usage is TRBV12-3 or TRBV12-4 and J usage is TRBJ1-2; unclear D gene. Trimming took 3 bases from V and 4 from J, leaving 9 bases between them. There are 13 residues in the CDR3. The CDR3 reads CASSFPALYGYTF. The CDR3 coding sequence is TGTGCCAGCAGTTTCCCAGCCCTCTATGGCTACACCTTC.

This clonotype occurred a few times. V usage is TRBV12-3 or TRBV12-4 and J usage is TRBJ1-1; no reliable D call. V lost 0 bases and J 0 bases, leaving 8 bases between the germline ends. The CDR3 sequence is 15 residues long. Here the CDR3 DNA reads TGTGCCAGCAGTTTAGCGGTACAGATGAACACTGAAGCTTTCTTT. Amino acid sequence: CASSLAVQMNTEAFF.

The gene calls are TRBV7-2 and TRBJ2-6; no clear D. The CDR3 totals 15 residues. Germline V gene lookup returns CDR1 SGHTA and CDR2 FQGNSA. Trimming pared 2 bases from V and 2 bases from J, leaving 7 bases between. Here the CDR3 DNA reads TGTGCCAGCAGCTTACAAGGCCCTGGGGCCAACGTCCTGACTTTC. It is translated as CASSLQGPGANVLTF.

V and J are TRBV20-1 and TRBJ2-5; TRBD1 aligns across 10 bases. This CDR3 has 16 residues. The germline CDR1 and CDR2 sequences are DFQATT and SNEGSKA (reference sequence). The V gene end was trimmed by 6 bases and the J gene end by 1 base; junction bases not matched to a gene: 11. The CDR3 bases are TGCAGTGCCTATATCCGGGACAGGGGCCCCCAAGAGACCCAGTACTTC. Protein: CSAYIRDRGPQETQYF.

The table lists this clonotype with a count of one. The chain couples TRBV25-1 to TRBJ2-3; D unclear. This CDR3 region has 15 residues. Germline CDR1 and CDR2: MGHDK and SYGVNS. Between the trimmed V and J ends, which lost 4 bases and 2 bases, there was a span of 13 bases. The CDR3 coding sequence is TGTGCCAGCAGTGCTGGGCCCTACCACACAGATACGCAGTATTTT. Residues: CASSAGPYHTDTQYF.

The CDR3: CASSQGLGTYGYTF. The CDR3 DNA is TGTGCCAGCAGCCAAGGGCTGGGAACCTATGGCTACACCTTC. The chain combines TRBV3-1 with TRBJ1-2; D is ambiguous. Germline V gene data show CDR1 as LGHDT and CDR2 as YNNKEL (reference sequence). There are 14 residues in the CDR3. The V and J ends lost 1 base and 4 bases respectively, with 10 bases between them. Filled out from reference TRBV3-1 and TRBJ1-2, the complete variable domain reads DTAVSQTPKYLVTQMGNDKSIKCEQNLGHDTMYWYKQDSKKFLKIMFSYNNKELIINETVPNRFSPKSPDKAHLNLHINSLELGDSAVYFCASSQGLGTYGYTFGSGTRLTVV.